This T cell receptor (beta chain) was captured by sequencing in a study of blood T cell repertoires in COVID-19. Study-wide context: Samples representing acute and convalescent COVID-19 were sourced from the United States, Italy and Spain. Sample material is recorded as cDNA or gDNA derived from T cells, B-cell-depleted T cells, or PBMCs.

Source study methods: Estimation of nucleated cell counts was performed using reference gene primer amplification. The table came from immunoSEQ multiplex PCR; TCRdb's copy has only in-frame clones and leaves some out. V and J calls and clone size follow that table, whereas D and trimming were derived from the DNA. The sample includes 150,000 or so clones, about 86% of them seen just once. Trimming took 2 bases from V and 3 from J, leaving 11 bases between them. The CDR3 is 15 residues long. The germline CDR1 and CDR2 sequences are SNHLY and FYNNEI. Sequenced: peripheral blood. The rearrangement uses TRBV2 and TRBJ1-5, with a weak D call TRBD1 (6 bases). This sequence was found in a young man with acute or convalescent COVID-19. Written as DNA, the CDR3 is TGTGCCAGCAGTGAACATGGGACATACAATCAGCCCCAGCATTTT. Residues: CASSEHGTYNQPQHF.